This TCR beta chain was identified in a study of blood T cells in healthy people across ages. The CDR3 is 16 residues long. CDR1 is LNHDA, CDR2 SQIVND, per germline (reference sequence). The germline V and J ends were trimmed by 3 bases and 6 bases, with 20 bases remaining between them. With a J-beta primer mix and a sample-barcoded 5' primer, a second PCR ran about 7 to 12 cycles. TCRdb analysed the 5' RACE reads with MiXCR anew, one entry per CDR3 protein. The sample lists hundreds of thousands of distinct CDR3 sequences, around 24% occurring once. The same sample was also studied in work on T cells of mothers and their children.

This TCR came from a boy between 10 and 17 years old in good health. V is TRBV19 and J is TRBJ1-2; weak D call: TRBD1 (5 bases). Sequencing input: blood. CDR3 in DNA: TGTGCCAGTAGTATTGACCCGTCCGTGATGGGGGATGGCTACACCTTC. Amino acid sequence: CASSIDPSVMGDGYTF.